This passage covers 28 T cell receptor beta chains from one sample sequenced in a study of blood T cells in healthy people across ages. The second PCR ran about 6 to 11 cycles with a sample-barcoded 5' primer and J-beta primers. TCRdb used MiXCR to reprocess the 5' RACE reads, holding one entry per CDR3 protein. The profile shows hundreds of thousands of distinct CDR3 sequences, more than 40% of them singletons. The sequenced sample consisted of blood. These receptors originate from a woman aged 55-69 years in good health.

This chain joins TRBV7-2 and TRBJ2-1; no firm D call. V was clipped by 5 bases and J by 8 bases, with 13 bases between them. CDR1 and CDR2 (germline): SGHTA, FQGNSA. CDR3 length: 13 residues. CDR3 DNA sequence: TGTGCCAGCAGCCCGTGGGTTGTGGATGAGCAGTTCTTC. Translation gives CASSPWVVDEQFF.

This chain joins TRBV12-3 or TRBV12-4 and TRBJ2-3; D is possibly TRBD1 (5 bases). V was cut by 2 bases and J by 14 bases, with 14 bases left in between. The CDR3 runs 12 residues. CDR3 loop: CASSLQTRARYF. As DNA, the CDR3 is TGTGCCAGCAGTTTACAGACCAGGGCGCGGTATTTT.

This chain uses TRBV20-1 with TRBJ2-2; TRBD2 aligns across 13 bases. This CDR3 contains 16 residues. Germline lookup yields CDR1 DFQATT and CDR2 SNEGSKA (reference sequence). V gave up 5 bases and J gave up 5 bases; unmatched junction bases: 8. The CDR3 spells CSARGLAGVGTGELFF. CDR3 coding DNA: TGCAGTGCTCGAGGACTAGCGGGAGTAGGAACCGGGGAGCTGTTTTTT.

This clonotype has just a few counts. The chain is built from TRBV20-1 and TRBJ1-1; D remains ambiguous. The V end was cut by 0 bases, the J end by 3 bases, with 14 bases between. Germline values: CDR1 DFQATT, CDR2 SNEGSKA (reference sequence). The CDR3 extends over 15 amino acids. CDR3: CSARDRRRPHTEAFF. CDR3 nucleotide sequence: TGCAGTGCTAGAGATCGCCGCAGGCCCCACACTGAAGCTTTCTTT.

This clonotype occurred a few times. V is TRBV7-9 and J is TRBJ2-7; no clear D gene. The ends were cut back, 2 bases at V and 5 bases at J, with 7 bases in the middle. The CDR3 runs to 12 residues. Germline V CDR1 and CDR2: SEHNR, FQNEAQ (reference sequence). CDR3 residues: CASSLWPDEQYF. For the CDR3, the DNA is TGTGCCAGCAGCTTATGGCCCGACGAGCAGTACTTC. The complete variable domain, with remaining parts taken from reference TRBV7-9 and TRBJ2-7, reads DTGVSQNPRHKITKRGQNVTFRCDPISEHNRLYWYRQTLGQGPEFLTYFQNEAQLEKSRLLSDRFSAERPKGSFSTLEIQRTEQGDSAMYLCASSLWPDEQYFGPGTRLTVT.

The sample holds a few counts of this clonotype. The J gene is TRBJ2-7, the V gene TRBV12-3 or TRBV12-4; D might be TRBD2 (5 bases). CDR3 length: 13 residues. V lost 8 bases to trimming and J lost 3 bases, with 14 bases between them. The CDR3 DNA is TGTGCCAGCGCATATGACGGGGACTACGAGCAGTACTTC. Its protein product is CASAYDGDYEQYF.

The chain carries TRBV29-1 and TRBJ2-7; maybe TRBD2 (5 bases). The J call may be incorrect, as the DNA end agrees better with TRBJ2-5. CDR3 length: 15 residues. Germline V gene data show CDR1 as SQVTM and CDR2 as ANQGSEA. The CDR3, as DNA: TGCAGCGCTCTGGAAACGGTGTCCCGGGGAGAGACCCAGTACTTC. The encoded protein is CSALETVSRGETQYF.

This clonotype was counted between two and nine times. The gene calls are TRBV5-1 and TRBJ2-7; either TRBD1 or TRBD2 may supply D (6 bases each). The CDR3 runs to 14 residues. Deletions cut 2 bases from V and 5 bases from J, with 14 bases between. Germline lookup yields CDR1 SGHRS and CDR2 YFSETQ. The DNA for the CDR3 is TGCGCCAGCAGCTTCTGGGGGGCGGGCAACGAGCAGTACTTC. It codes for CASSFWGAGNEQYF.

The chain carries TRBV7-9 and TRBJ1-6; no firm D call. Trimming stripped 5 bases from V and 4 bases from J, with 9 bases between. The V gene's germline CDR1 is SEHNR and CDR2 FQNEAQ (reference sequence). The CDR3 length is 14 residues. The CDR3 protein is CASSPGFYNSPLHF. The DNA for the CDR3 is TGTGCCAGCAGCCCGGGGTTTTATAATTCACCCCTCCACTTT. Drawing the rest from reference TRBV7-9 and TRBJ1-6, the complete variable domain is DTGVSQNPRHKITKRGQNVTFRCDPISEHNRLYWYRQTLGQGPEFLTYFQNEAQLEKSRLLSDRFSAERPKGSFSTLEIQRTEQGDSAMYLCASSPGFYNSPLHFGNGTRLTVT.

The V call is TRBV29-1, the J call TRBJ2-2, with TRBD1 matching over 9 bases. The CDR3 length is 16 residues. The germline V gene has CDR1 SQVTM and CDR2 ANQGSEA. J was trimmed by 5 bases and V by 6 bases; bases with no gene match: 13. The CDR3 loop is CSVGDTGGAKTGELFF. CDR3 nucleotides: TGCAGCGTGGGGGACACAGGGGGCGCAAAAACCGGGGAGCTGTTTTTT.

This clonotype appeared a few times. The J gene is TRBJ2-4, the V gene TRBV20-1; 11 nucleotides align to TRBD2. V lost 4 bases, J lost 13 bases, and 12 bases stayed unmatched. This CDR3 spans 14 amino acids. The germline V gene has CDR1 DFQATT and CDR2 SNEGSKA (reference sequence). The CDR3 nucleotides are TGCAGTGCTACCGATAGCGGGAGGGCGGGGGAGCAGTACTTC. Its translation is CSATDSGRAGEQYF.

The rearrangement links TRBV6-1 to TRBJ1-2; TRBD1 might be the D (5 bases). V lost 0 bases and J lost 4, with 12 bases in between. The CDR3 runs to 15 residues. Germline V gene lookup returns CDR1 MNHNS and CDR2 SASEGT. This CDR3 reads CASSEARRGSYGYTF. CDR3 DNA: TGTGCCAGCAGTGAAGCGAGGCGGGGGTCCTATGGCTACACCTTC.

The chain combines TRBV6-2 or TRBV6-3 with TRBJ1-2; no clear D. This CDR3 comprises 12 residues. V lost 6 bases to trimming and J lost 8 bases, with 13 bases between them. Germline CDR1 is MNHEY and CDR2 is SVGEGT. The CDR3 sequence is CASSPRREGYTF. CDR3 nucleotides: TGTGCCAGCAGCCCCAGGAGGGAAGGCTACACCTTC.

The chain couples TRBV20-1 to TRBJ2-2; 9 bases fit TRBD2. The CDR3 consists of 16 residues. In germline, CDR1 is DFQATT, CDR2 SNEGSKA (reference sequence). J lost 6 bases, V lost 5 bases, and 13 bases had no gene match. Here the CDR3 DNA reads TGCAGTGCTTTAGAGGGGGCTAGCGGGATGCCCGGGGAGCTGTTTTTT. It specifies CSALEGASGMPGELFF.

This clonotype was seen more than once but under ten times. The chain uses TRBV20-1 and TRBJ2-7, with 8 bases lining up with TRBD1. CDR3 size: 14 residues. Germline CDR1 is DFQATT and CDR2 is SNEGSKA (reference sequence). V lost 2 bases to trimming and J lost 2 bases; unmatched junction nucleotides: 5. CDR3 sequence reads: CSARTRDRTYEQYF. The CDR3 bases are TGCAGTGCTAGAACCCGGGACAGGACCTACGAGCAGTACTTC.

The J gene is TRBJ1-4, the V gene TRBV20-1, with D maybe TRBD1 (6 bases). The germline V gene has CDR1 DFQATT and CDR2 SNEGSKA (reference sequence). Trimming shortened V by 0 bases and J by 0 bases, and 11 bases separated the two germline ends. The CDR3 has 16 amino acids. In nucleotides, the CDR3 is TGCAGTGCTAGAGATTACAGGGATGCAACTAATGAAAAACTGTTTTTT. This translates into CSARDYRDATNEKLFF.

This clonotype was counted only a few times. The rearrangement uses TRBV5-1 and TRBJ2-1; the match to TRBD2 covers 11 bases. There are 16 residues in the CDR3. In germline, CDR1 is SGHRS, CDR2 YFSETQ. Trimming cost V 3 bases and J 0 bases; bases outside gene matches: 2. The CDR3 nucleotides read TGCGCCAGCAGCTCGGGACTAGCGGACTCCTACAATGAGCAGTTCTTC. Amino acids: CASSSGLADSYNEQFF.

The sample holds a few counts of this clonotype. The chain links TRBV5-1 to TRBJ2-4, with D tentatively TRBD2 (5 bases). Per the germline V gene, CDR1 is SGHRS and CDR2 is YFSETQ. The CDR3 has 14 residues. V gave up 4 bases and J gave up 0 bases, with 8 bases separating them. This chain's CDR3 is CASSGGLAKNIQYF. The CDR3 DNA reads TGCGCCAGCAGCGGTGGACTAGCCAAAAACATTCAGTACTTC.

This rearrangement joins TRBV10-3 to TRBJ2-5, with D possibly being TRBD2 (6 bases). V shed 7 bases and J shed 4 bases, with 13 bases lying between them. The CDR3 is 13 residues long. Germline CDR1 ENHRY, CDR2 SYGVKD. Written as DNA, the CDR3 is TGTGCCATCAACGGACTACCCGGAGAGACCCAGTACTTC. Its protein product is CAINGLPGETQYF.

This clonotype showed up just a few times. The V gene is TRBV19, the J gene TRBJ1-5, with 7 bases fitting TRBD1. Per the germline V gene, CDR1 is LNHDA and CDR2 is SQIVND (reference sequence). Trimming cost V 5 bases and J 2 bases; bases outside gene matches: 3. CDR3 length equals 14 residues. The CDR3 region is CASSPGQGNQPQHF. The CDR3 nucleotides are TGTGCCAGTAGTCCCGGACAGGGCAATCAGCCCCAGCATTTT.

This clonotype has ten or more counts. The chain has TRBV28 and TRBJ2-3, with 10 bases matching TRBD1. V shed 7 bases and J 4 bases; nucleotides not matched to a gene: 8. The germline gives CDR1 MDHEN, CDR2 SYDVKM. This CDR3 region has 15 residues. The CDR3 sequence is CASTPGQGNSDTQYF. CDR3 nucleotides: TGTGCCAGCACCCCGGGACAGGGGAATTCAGATACGCAGTATTTT. Variable domain in full (rest from reference TRBV28 and TRBJ2-3): DVKVTQSSRYLVKRTGEKVFLECVQDMDHENMFWYRQDPGLGLRLIYFSYDVKMKEKGDIPEGYSVSREKKERFSLILESASTNQTSMYLCASTPGQGNSDTQYFGPGTRLTVL.

V is TRBV5-5 and J is TRBJ2-5; no firm D call. Germline CDR1 reads SGHKS; CDR2 reads YYEKEE (reference sequence). The CDR3 spans 13 residues. Trimming took off 0 bases at V and 3 bases at J, with 6 bases between the two ends. CDR3 nucleotides: TGTGCCAGCAGCTTGGTGGCTGAAGAGACCCAGTACTTC. Translated: CASSLVAEETQYF.

The chain has TRBV5-1 and TRBJ2-1; D not resolved. The J call may be incorrect, as the DNA end agrees better with TRBJ2-7. The CDR3 spans 14 residues. Germline lookup yields CDR1 SGHRS and CDR2 YFSETQ. CDR3 bases: TGCGCCAGCAGCCTGTCTAGATTCCCCTACGAGCAGTACTTC. Protein: CASSLSRFPYEQYF.

This rearrangement joins TRBV30 to TRBJ1-6; 12 bases map to TRBD1. CDR3 size: 14 residues. V shed 1 base, J shed 10 bases, and the junction held 2 bases outside the gene matches. CDR1 and CDR2 (germline): GTSNPN, SVGIG (reference sequence). The CDR3 DNA reads TGTGCCTGGAGTGGGGACAGGGGGCTATCACCCCTCCACTTT. It specifies CAWSGDRGLSPLHF.

The chain has TRBV28 and TRBJ2-3; D assignment may be TRBD1 or TRBD2 (6 bases each). Germline CDR1 and CDR2: MDHEN and SYDVKM. This CDR3 has 19 residues. Trimming pared 4 bases from V and 1 base from J, leaving 24 bases between. The CDR3 nucleotides read TGTGCCAGCAGTTCCGACAGAACCTGGGGGGCTGGCGGCACAGATACGCAGTATTTT. Its translation: CASSSDRTWGAGGTDTQYF.

Only one count was recorded for this clonotype. The V gene is TRBV11-1, the J gene TRBJ2-3; 13 nucleotides align to TRBD2. CDR3 length equals 16 residues. V lost 5 bases, J lost 7 bases, and 9 bases stayed unmatched. CDR1 is SGHAT, CDR2 FQDESV, per germline (reference sequence). CDR3 amino acids: CASSLAGTSGINTQYF. CDR3 in DNA: TGTGCCAGCAGCCTTGCCGGGACTAGCGGGATAAATACGCAGTATTTT.

The genes are TRBV24-1 and TRBJ1-2; D possibly corresponds to TRBD1 (5 bases). The CDR3 contains 14 residues. V lost 4 bases and J 3 bases, leaving 11 bases between the germline ends. The germline CDR1 and CDR2 sequences are KGHDR and SFDVKD. Written as DNA, the CDR3 is TGTGCCACCAGTGAGCCCGGACAAGACTATGGCTACACCTTC. Its protein product is CATSEPGQDYGYTF.

DNA of the CDR3: TGCGCCAGCAGCCAAGTAGGGACTAGCGGGAGCTTTTCGTACAATGAGCAGTTCTTC. This translates into CASSQVGTSGSFSYNEQFF. The rearrangement links TRBV4-3 to TRBJ2-1, with 14 bases fitting TRBD2. V lost 1 base, J lost 4 bases, and 9 bases stayed unmatched. Per the germline V gene, CDR1 is LGHNA and CDR2 is YSLEER. This CDR3 has 19 residues.